This T cell receptor beta chain was captured by sequencing in a study of shared clonotypes between healthy human individuals (TCRdb year 2020). In terms of the full investigation: A few men and a couple of women, aged 18 to 49 years, made up the cohort. To increase sequencing depth and limit assay-specific biases, different laboratories used diverse techniques to prepare libraries and sequence TCR repertoires. For each donor, CD4 naive and CD4 memory were each given three plates, CD8 naive was given two plates, and CD8 memory was given one plate. The study deeply sequenced blood TCR repertoires of five healthy adults to estimate repertoire size and the extent of clonotype sharing between individuals. Between about 0.85 and 9.5 billion PBMCs per donor were obtained by leukapheresis. Study-wide conclusions, independent of this receptor: Even with the large sequencing depth, rarefaction of the sorted-subset datasets indicated that sequencing was incomplete. Pairwise subsampling indicated that sequencing depth was expected to affect the degree of clonotype sharing among donors. When four donors were compared, the shared fraction of clonotypes was about 5.4% for naive CD4, roughly 3.4% for naive CD8, roughly 2.5% for memory CD4, and 0.4% for memory CD8. Sampling was restricted to blood, and TCR repertoires in tissue are likely to differ from TCR repertoires in blood. Compared with non-shared clonotypes, the clonotypes found in all four sorted-subset donors had higher generation probabilities. Because the study included only a small number of donors, the genetic and exposure-history diversity represented was limited. Estimated clonotype richness was generally larger for naive than for memory subsets.

TCR CDR3 regions were amplified from genomic DNA by multiplex PCR using the deep immunoSEQ assay. Extracted genomic DNA from each cell subset was spread evenly across all wells of several immunoSEQ 96-well plates, with each plate serving as a replicate. For sorted subsets, around 200 ng genomic DNA, equal to 30,000 or so T cell genomes, was loaded into each replicate PCR. The purified libraries were quantified using a Qubit 3.0 fluorometer, sized with a Bioanalyzer 2100, and then quantified again using the KAPA Library Quantification kit. Every immunoSEQ 96-well plate was sequenced on a dedicated single-read 150-cycle Illumina NextSeq 550 flow cell. As for the authors' bioinformatics: The immunoSEQ output contained only junctional sequences without quality scores, so filtering could not match that applied to full-length reads. Sequences were annotated with PyIR, a Python wrapper for IgBLAST v1.9, using IMGT germline references to assign V/J genes and CDR3. Reads were removed for weak V/J assignments (E-value above 1e-6), missing CDR3, stop codons, out-of-frame junctions, or ambiguous translated residues. A V3J clonotype was defined by an identical inferred V gene, J gene, and CDR3 amino acid sequence. Percentage overlap between repertoires was computed as shared unique clonotypes divided by the size of the smaller repertoire. Richness of each repertoire was evaluated using RTK rarefaction, the Chao1 estimator, and Recon v2.1 estimates of unobserved clonotypes. For all TCRbeta clonotypes obtained by the gDNA method from a few donors, generation probabilities were computed with OLGA. TCRdb provides this immuneACCESS table in a form limited to in-frame rearrangements. Some clones are lacking; in checked studies, under half of them reflect an unresolved V gene, and why the rest are absent is not known. V and J calls and clone size are those listed in that table; D and trimming were worked out from the DNA. Within this sample are some 650,000 clones, with roughly 97% of them counted one time only. The ten top clones hold 0.045% to 0.07% of the sample.

Healthy HIV-negative adults with no recently reported acute infections or vaccinations were included as donors. Every donor was a Caucasian adult residing in Nashville, Tennessee, USA. CD4+ T cells were enriched through magnetic negative selection, after which naive cells were positively selected on CD45RA and the remaining negative fraction served as the memory subset. Blood was obtained by leukapheresis, after which PBMCs were separated by Ficoll-Histopaque density gradient centrifugation and cryopreserved in liquid nitrogen vapor phase. Analytical flow cytometry was used to check the purity and quantity of each magnetically sorted T cell population. From each sorted fraction, genomic DNA was isolated and quantified by UV absorbance on a Nanodrop 2000c. As concerns this clone: Its antigen specificity is not known. The input lacks base qualities; no much larger clone sits a single base away.

This clonotype was obtained from a woman aged 30 to 39 in good health. Sequencing used naive CD4+ T cells sorted from blood. In light of the paper, this sample's cell subset or site label describes: CD45RA+ positively selected.

Read as DNA, the sequence is TGTGCCAGCCGACGGAGACGGACAGGGGAAAATGAGCAGTTCTTC. It translates as CASRRRRTGENEQFF. Recombination linked TRBV16 to TRBJ2-1; a stretch of 9 junction bases matches TRBD1. The cysteine opens and the phenylalanine closes a CDR3 of 15 amino acids. Here the CDR3 DNA is all that survives: 45 bases in frame from base 1. The germline V gene specifies KGHSY as CDR1 and FQNENV as CDR2. Trimming leaves V shorter by 8 bases and J shorter by 7 bases, with the junction holding 12 bases beyond the gene matches.